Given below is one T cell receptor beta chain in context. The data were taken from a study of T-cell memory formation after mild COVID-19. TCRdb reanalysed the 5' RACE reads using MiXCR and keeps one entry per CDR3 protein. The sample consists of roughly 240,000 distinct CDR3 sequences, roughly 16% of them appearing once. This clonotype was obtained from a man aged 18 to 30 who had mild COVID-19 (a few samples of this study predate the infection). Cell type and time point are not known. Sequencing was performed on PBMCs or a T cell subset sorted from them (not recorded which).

Written as DNA, the CDR3 is TGTGCCAGCACCACGGACGACCATGAGCAGTTCTTC. It specifies CASTTDDHEQFF. The gene calls are TRBV6-2 or TRBV6-3 and TRBJ2-1; D unresolved. Trimming left V 7 bases short and J 8 bases short, with 12 bases between. Germline CDR1 reads MNHEY; CDR2 reads SVGEGT. CDR3 length: 12 residues.